Here is one T cell receptor (beta chain) with its context. V lost 5 bases and J 5 bases, leaving 21 bases between the germline ends. Germline V gene sequence: CDR1 SEHNR, CDR2 FQNEAQ (reference sequence). The CDR3 contains 17 residues. This entry comes from a study of blood T cell repertoires in COVID-19. Study as a whole: Sources were T cells, B-cell-depleted T cells, or PBMCs; the material itself was cDNA or gDNA.

The protocol was immunoSEQ multiplex PCR, while the TCRdb copy is restricted to in-frame clones and leaves out a portion. The sample contains around 500,000 clones, roughly 88% of which appear only once. The J gene is TRBJ2-2, the V gene TRBV7-9, with a possible D match to TRBD2 (6 bases). The sample taken for sequencing was peripheral blood. The sequence derives from a human donor in a cohort sampled during active COVID-19. In DNA form, the CDR3 reads TGTGCCAGCAGCCCTCGGCTGGGACTGGAAGGAACCGGGGAGCTGTTTTTT. It specifies CASSPRLGLEGTGELFF.